The present T cell receptor (beta chain) was sequenced within a study of early T cells in non-severe SARS-CoV-2 infection. Overall study: Whole-blood bulk RNA, unsorted, was sequenced, and chains were unpaired.

Trimming took off 4 bases at V and 2 bases at J, with 12 bases between the two ends. CDR1 and CDR2 (germline): DFQATT, SNEGSKA (reference sequence). There are 14 residues in the CDR3. TCRdb fed the 5' RACE reads into MiXCR, producing one record per CDR3 protein. This table has tens of thousands of distinct CDR3 sequences, roughly 8.8% appearing once. The sample holds many counts of this clonotype. This TCR derives from an adult who was a healthcare worker with PCR-confirmed SARS-CoV-2 infection or an uninfected control (not recorded which). The V and J genes are TRBV20-1 and TRBJ1-3; D is possibly TRBD1 (6 bases). The sample consisted of whole blood. CDR3 sequence (DNA): TGCAGTGCTACCGCCAGGGGAACTGGAAACACCATATATTTT. This translates into CSATARGTGNTIYF.